The 15 T cell receptor beta chains reported below all come from one sample, sequenced in a study of blood T cell repertoires in COVID-19. Sequencing was performed with immunoSEQ multiplex PCR; in TCRdb, only in-frame clones are kept and a portion is missing. The table records fewer than 250,000 clones, 86% of them present only once. Input material: PBMCs or T cells enriched from blood (not recorded which). Source of these receptors: a woman aged 40 to 49 in a cohort exposed to, infected with or recovered from COVID-19 (not recorded which).

The chain employs TRBV11-2 and TRBJ2-1, with 7 positions matching TRBD2. Germline V CDR1 and CDR2: SGHAT, FQNNGV. Losses at the gene ends were 3 bases for V and 0 bases for J; bases not matched to a gene: 8. The CDR3 contains 17 residues. CDR3 in DNA: TGTGCCAGCAGCTTCTCTAGCGGTCGCCTCTCCTACAATGAGCAGTTCTTC. Translation: CASSFSSGRLSYNEQFF.

CDR3 loop: CASSLDGSDSPLHF. The CDR3 DNA reads TGTGCCAGCAGCTTGGATGGGAGCGATTCACCCCTCCACTTT. The chain couples TRBV5-5 to TRBJ1-6; D gene unclear. The CDR3 extends over 14 amino acids. The V end lost 0 bases, the J end lost 8 bases, and 9 bases lay between the germline ends. Looked up from germline, CDR1 is SGHKS and CDR2 is YYEKEE (reference sequence).

V is TRBV10-1 and J is TRBJ2-7; 7 positions agree with TRBD1. Germline V gene data show CDR1 as WNHNN and CDR2 as SYGVQD (reference sequence). This CDR3 spans 14 amino acids. V shed 4 bases and J 4 bases; nucleotides not matched to a gene: 7. The CDR3 reads CASSGRGTVYEQYF. CDR3 coding DNA: TGCGCCAGCAGTGGAAGGGGGACAGTATACGAGCAGTACTTC.

The rearrangement links TRBV19 to TRBJ1-1; D is ambiguous. CDR3 length: 14 amino acids. CDR1 LNHDA and CDR2 SQIVND come from the germline V gene (reference sequence). With 3 bases removed from V and 4 bases from J, the gap between germline ends came to 12 bases. For the CDR3, the DNA is TGTGCCAGTAGTATTGGTGTAGAGGGCACTGAAGCTTTCTTT. This codes for CASSIGVEGTEAFF.

The J gene is TRBJ1-2, the V gene TRBV9; TRBD1 matches at 11 bases. Germline-derived CDR1 and CDR2 are SGDLS and YYNGEE. The length of the CDR3 is 16 residues. V was pared by 4 bases and J by 4 bases, with 9 bases of the junction left unmatched. The CDR3 region is CASSIGTGGTSYGYTF. CDR3 bases: TGTGCCAGCAGCATCGGGACAGGGGGAACTAGCTATGGCTACACCTTC.

Only one count was recorded for this clone. The V and J genes are TRBV5-1 and TRBJ2-3, with TRBD2 matching 11 bases. CDR3 length equals 14 residues. V lost 3 bases and J lost 4; bases outside the gene matches: 1. Looked up from germline, CDR1 is SGHRS and CDR2 is YFSETQ. The CDR3 is CASSSSGGPDTQYF. Written as DNA, the CDR3 is TGCGCCAGCAGCTCTAGCGGGGGGCCAGATACGCAGTATTTT. Drawing the rest from reference TRBV5-1 and TRBJ2-3, the complete variable domain is KAGVTQTPRYLIKTRGQQVTLSCSPISGHRSVSWYQQTPGQGLQFLFEYFSETQRNKGNFPGRFSGRQFSNSRSEMNVSTLELGDSALYLCASSSSGGPDTQYFGPGTRLTVL.

The rearrangement joins TRBV30 to TRBJ1-4; no firm D call. Trimming left V 0 bases short and J 5 bases short, with 7 bases between. CDR1 is GTSNPN and CDR2 is SVGIG in the germline V gene (reference sequence). This CDR3 comprises 13 residues. The CDR3 reads CAWSVLVNEKLFF. For the CDR3, the DNA is TGTGCCTGGAGTGTACTTGTCAATGAAAAACTGTTTTTT.

The rearrangement uses TRBV27 and TRBJ1-1; D uncertain. Trimming removed 1 base from V and 3 bases from J, with 12 bases in between. The CDR3 runs to 15 residues. Germline CDR1 reads MNHEY; CDR2 reads SMNVEV (reference sequence). CDR3 residues: CASSLYAGWDTEAFF. The CDR3 bases are TGTGCCAGCAGTTTATATGCAGGCTGGGACACTGAAGCTTTCTTT.

This rearrangement joins TRBV7-2 to TRBJ2-3; 8 nucleotides line up with TRBD2. The germline V gene encodes CDR1 SGHTA and CDR2 FQGNSA. The CDR3 consists of 19 residues. With 4 bases clipped from V and 1 base from J, the junction kept 16 bases outside the gene matches. CDR3 in DNA: TGTGCCAGCAGCTCACATGTAGCGGGATCCTTTGTAGGCACAGATACGCAGTATTTT. This encodes CASSSHVAGSFVGTDTQYF.

The rearrangement uses TRBV4-2 and TRBJ2-3; maybe TRBD2 (7 bases). Germline loops: CDR1 LGHNA, CDR2 YNFKEQ. Trimming pared 1 base from V and 7 bases from J, leaving 18 bases between. CDR3 length equals 16 residues. CDR3 loop: CASSQVRGGGWNTQYF. The CDR3 region has the DNA TGTGCCAGCAGCCAAGTAAGGGGGGGCGGATGGAATACGCAGTATTTT.

A few counts support this clone. This chain uses TRBV24-1 with TRBJ2-1, with TRBD1 matching 8 bases. Germline V CDR1 and CDR2: KGHDR, SFDVKD. V dropped 7 bases and J dropped 8; count of bases not matched to a gene: 12. The CDR3 totals 15 residues. DNA for the CDR3: TGTGCCACCAGCAAGATGACAGGGGAAAGGGATGAGCAGTTCTTC. Residues: CATSKMTGERDEQFF.

V is TRBV24-1 and J is TRBJ2-3; unclear D gene. Trimming pared 5 bases from V and 3 bases from J, leaving 20 bases between. This CDR3 is 17 amino acids long. CDR1 KGHDR and CDR2 SFDVKD come from the germline V gene. The CDR3 region is CATSARGGPRITDTQYF. The CDR3 DNA sequence: TGTGCCACCAGTGCCCGAGGTGGCCCGAGAATTACAGATACGCAGTATTTT.

This clone has a handful of counts. The chain joins TRBV27 to TRBJ2-2, with D unclear. CDR3 length: 14 amino acids. The V end lost 0 bases, the J end lost 3 bases, and 5 bases lay between the germline ends. Germline loops: CDR1 MNHEY, CDR2 SMNVEV (reference sequence). As DNA, the CDR3 is TGTGCCAGCAGTTTATCCGGGTACACCGGGGAGCTGTTTTTT. As protein: CASSLSGYTGELFF.

CDR3 loop: CASSPFRREGIADTQYF. The CDR3 DNA follows: TGTGCCAGCAGTCCTTTTAGGCGAGAGGGTATTGCAGATACGCAGTATTTT. The rearrangement links TRBV27 to TRBJ2-3; D may be TRBD2 (5 bases). Trimming shortened V by 5 bases and J by 4 bases, and 22 bases separated the two germline ends. This CDR3 spans 17 amino acids. Germline V CDR1 and CDR2: MNHEY, SMNVEV (reference sequence).

The chain combines TRBV6-2 or TRBV6-3 with TRBJ1-1, with D tentatively TRBD1 (5 bases). V lost 2 bases, J lost 8 bases, and 12 bases lay in between. The CDR3 is made up of 13 amino acids. Germline V gives CDR1 MNHEY, CDR2 SVGEGT. For the CDR3, the DNA is TGTGCCAGCAGTTACCCCGGGGGGACGGAAGCTTTCTTT. Translation gives CASSYPGGTEAFF.